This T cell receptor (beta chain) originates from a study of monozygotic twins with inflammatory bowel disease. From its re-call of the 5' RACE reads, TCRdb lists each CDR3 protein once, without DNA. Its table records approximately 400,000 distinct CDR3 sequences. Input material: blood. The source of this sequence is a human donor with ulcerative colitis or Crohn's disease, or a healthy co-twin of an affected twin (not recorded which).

CDR3 amino acids: CATSDPGTATNNEQFF. V is TRBV24-1 and J is TRBJ2-1; checking the TCRdb D call of TRBD1 is not possible without DNA. CDR3 length: 16 amino acids. The germline V gene has CDR1 KGHDR and CDR2 SFDVKD.